This T cell receptor beta chain was found in a study of OX40 agonist ivuxolimab in advanced cancers. Overall study: Aged about 23 to 90 with a mean of 60 years, they were about 83% male.

This CDR3 comprises 16 residues. Germline assignment: CDR1 MGHDK and CDR2 SYGVNS. Trimming took 4 bases from V and 0 from J; bases not matched to a gene: 8. General study points: Undetermined was the antigen specificity of the expanded peripheral T cells.

Method: immunoSEQ multiplex PCR; TCRdb's copy keeps in-frame clones and lacks some. The top ten hold roughly 25% of the sample, which has tens of thousands of clones, 87% seen once. Samples were taken at baseline and on day 1 of cycles 4 and 7. Notes on this clone: Its specificity is unknown.

The sequence was obtained from an adult with an advanced solid tumor such as melanoma, head and neck, liver or kidney cancer. The input for sequencing was CD4+ or CD8+ T cells sorted from blood, taken in a trial of the OX40 agonist ivuxolimab. The V call is TRBV25-1, the J call TRBJ2-7, with 8 nucleotides matching TRBD1. The DNA of the CDR3 is TGTGCCAGCAGTGCACAGGGGGGACTGAGCTCCTACGAGCAGTACTTC. Its translation is CASSAQGGLSSYEQYF.